The 18 T cell receptor beta chains below come from one sample, sequenced in a study of tumor and adjacent non-tumor tissue in lung cancer. The template was RNA from unsorted bulk tissue. This non-tumor lung sample came from over 3 cm beyond the tumor edge. Three rounds of nested PCR, following a modified ARM-PCR protocol, produced the TCRbeta library. MiXCR was run by TCRdb on the multiplex PCR reads, yielding one entry per CDR3 protein. The repertoire includes tens of thousands of distinct CDR3 sequences, over 65% of them detected once, and around 40% sits in the top ten. Sequenced input: distant non-tumor lung tissue. These receptors all stem from a man aged 65 to 85 with non-small cell lung cancer.

In this sample, this clonotype turned up a few times. This may be a read error, as it is one base from a much larger clone. The gene calls are TRBV4-2 and TRBJ2-7, with 7 bases identical to TRBD1. CDR3 length: 18 amino acids. CDR1 is LGHNA, CDR2 YNFKEQ, per germline. This CDR3 reads CVSSRERGGQAKSYEQYF. The CDR3 DNA reads TGTGTCAGCAGCCGAGAGAGGGGTGGACAGGCTAAATCCTACGAGCAGTACTTC.

This clonotype was picked up one time. With a much larger clone just one base away, this may be a read error. The rearrangement joins TRBV20-1 to TRBJ2-7; 12 bases match TRBD2. The CDR3 length is 14 residues. Trimming removed 4 bases from V and 5 bases from J; junction bases left unmatched: 6. Germline values: CDR1 DFQATT, CDR2 SNEGSKA (reference sequence). The DNA of the CDR3 is TGCAGTGCTACTCTAGCGGGAGGGCCTCACGAGCAGTACTTC. Amino acids: CSATLAGGPHEQYF.

As to this clonotype: One junction end disagrees with the germline gene, perhaps due to a read error. V usage is TRBV19 and J usage is TRBJ2-1, with 9 bases matching TRBD2. The CDR3 is 18 residues long. CDR1 LNHDA and CDR2 SQIVND come from the germline V gene (reference sequence). CDR3 sequence reads: CSSSIGSGGPSSYNEQFF. The DNA of the CDR3 is TGTTCCAGTAGTATAGGTAGCGGGGGACCGAGCTCCTACAATGAGCAGTTCTTC.

This clonotype was seen more than once but under ten times. Just one base apart from a much larger clone, this may be a read error. The V and J genes are TRBV12-3 or TRBV12-4 and TRBJ2-3; TRBD1 agrees at 8 bases. CDR3 length equals 13 residues. CDR3 in amino acids: CTSSPGGVDTQYF. CDR3 in DNA: TGTACCAGCAGTCCAGGGGGCGTCGATACGCAGTATTTT.

V usage is TRBV29-1 and J usage is TRBJ2-1; D remains unclear. The V gene's germline CDR1 is SQVTM and CDR2 ANQGSEA. Trimming shortened V by 0 bases and J by 4 bases, and 10 bases separated the two germline ends. This CDR3 is 14 amino acids long. The CDR3, as DNA: TGCAGCGTTGAAGATTGTGGTGTGTACAATGAGCAGTTCTTC. Its protein is CSVEDCGVYNEQFF.

CDR3 region: CSVDIAGVYHEQFF. CDR3 nucleotide sequence: TGCAGCGTTGACATAGCGGGAGTGTACCATGAGCAGTTCTTC. The J gene is TRBJ2-1, the V gene TRBV29-1; 9 bases are a match to TRBD2. Germline loops: CDR1 SQVTM, CDR2 ANQGSEA. Trimming at V came to 3 bases and at J to 8 bases, leaving 8 bases not matched to a gene. CDR3 length: 14 amino acids.

Regarding this clonotype: Sequence at one end of the junction differs from germline and may be a read error. This chain joins TRBV11-2 and TRBJ2-7, with D maybe TRBD2 (5 bases). CDR1 is SGHAT, CDR2 FQNNGV, per germline. The CDR3 consists of 15 residues. The CDR3 DNA follows: TGTGTCAGCAGCTTAGATGGAGGAGGCAGGTACGAGCAGTACTTC. As protein: CVSSLDGGGRYEQYF.

Concerning this clonotype: The junction departs from germline at one end; a sequencing error may be responsible. CDR3 residues: CAIRGQGGHQPHHF. CDR3 in DNA: TGTGCCATCAGAGGACAGGGGGGCCATCAGCCCCATCATTTT. The V call is TRBV28, the J call TRBJ1-5; TRBD1 matches at 10 bases. The V gene's germline CDR1 is MDHEN and CDR2 SYDVKM. This CDR3 region has 14 residues. Complete variable domain (other parts from reference TRBV28 and TRBJ1-5): DVKVTQSSRYLVKRTGEKVFLECVQDMDHENMFWYRQDPGLGLRLIYFSYDVKMKEKGDIPEGYSVSREKKERFSLILESASTNQTSMYLCAIRGQGGHQPHHFGDGTRLSIL.

As for this clonotype: Since the CDR3 does not end with the conserved phenylalanine or tryptophan, this likely comes from a read error. The limits of the CDR3 on the DNA are not certain, so only TCRdb's listed CDR3 is given. The chain uses TRBV29-1 and TRBJ2-6. The CDR3 is 14 amino acids in total, end residues counted. Germline CDR1 reads SQVTM; CDR2 reads ANQGSEA. This chain's CDR3 is CSVSSISGANVLIL.

Worth noting for this clonotype: At one end the junction does not follow the germline gene, possibly because of a read error. This chain connects TRBV28 to TRBJ2-5, with a possible D match to TRBD1 (5 bases). The germline V gene has CDR1 MDHEN and CDR2 SYDVKM. This CDR3 has 14 residues. CDR3 bases: TGTGCCGGCAGTTTGTCAGGGTTCGGCGAGATTCAGTACTTC. Translation gives CAGSLSGFGEIQYF.

About this clonotype itself: This may be a read error, as it is one base from a much larger clone. This rearrangement joins TRBV10-2 to TRBJ1-1; no clear D. CDR3 size: 12 residues. CDR1 is WSHSY, CDR2 SAAADI, per germline. CDR3 region: CTSSVEHTEAFF. The CDR3 DNA reads as TGCACCAGCAGTGTGGAGCACACTGAAGCTTTCTTT.

Remarks on this clonotype: Germline is not matched at one junction end, which may reflect a read error. The V gene is TRBV4-2, the J gene TRBJ2-7; a possible D gene is TRBD1 (6 bases). CDR1 and CDR2 from the germline V gene are LGHNA and YNFKEQ. The CDR3 has 14 residues. The CDR3 sequence: CTSSQEQGLYEQYF. Here the CDR3 DNA reads TGTACCAGCAGCCAAGAACAGGGTCTATACGAGCAGTACTTC.

The chain joins TRBV6-5 to TRBJ2-7, with TRBD1 identical over 7 bases. Germline values: CDR1 MNHEY, CDR2 SVGAGI. CDR3 size: 18 residues. The V and J ends lost 6 bases and 4 bases, in that order; junction bases with no gene match: 21. This CDR3 is CASSSLTSGTELVYEQYF. The CDR3 nucleotides read TGTGCCAGCAGCTCACTAACTAGTGGGACAGAACTCGTGTACGAGCAGTACTTC.

This clonotype was seen only a few times. The junction and the germline gene differ at one end; a read error may be behind it. V and J are TRBV6-5 and TRBJ2-2; the D gene is possibly TRBD1 (6 bases). Per germline, CDR1 MNHEY and CDR2 SVGAGI. The CDR3 runs to 14 residues. The CDR3 nucleotides read TGTGCCAGCAGTCCAGGGGTGGGAACCGGGAAGCTGTTTTTT. Translated: CASSPGVGTGKLFF.

The genes are TRBV12-3 or TRBV12-4 and TRBJ2-1; D may be TRBD1 (5 bases). The germline V and J ends were trimmed by 9 bases and 2 bases, with 17 bases remaining between them. The CDR3 contains 15 residues. For the CDR3, the DNA is TGTGCCAGTAGTCCAGGCAGGGAACCCTACAATGAGCAGTTCTTC. Its protein is CASSPGREPYNEQFF.

Concerning this clonotype: At one end the junction does not follow the germline gene, possibly because of a read error. The chain couples TRBV6-5 to TRBJ2-2; tentative D call: TRBD1 (6 bases). Germline V gene data show CDR1 as MNHEY and CDR2 as SVGAGI. The CDR3 is made up of 15 amino acids. The CDR3 loop is CAGSYVTGNTGELFF. CDR3 nucleotide sequence: TGTGCCGGCAGTTACGTGACAGGTAACACCGGAGAGCTGTTTTTT.

Details on this clonotype: The junction and the germline gene differ at one end; a read error may be behind it. As DNA, the CDR3 is TGTGACATCAGTGAAGGTGGGGCGGGCCCCCTCAATGAGCAGTTCTTC. This encodes CDISEGGAGPLNEQFF. V and J are TRBV10-3 and TRBJ2-1; possibly TRBD1 or TRBD2 for D (5 bases each). Germline V gene lookup returns CDR1 ENHRY and CDR2 SYGVKD. This CDR3 has 16 residues.

V and J are TRBV6-2 or TRBV6-3 and TRBJ1-2, with D unclear. CDR3 length: 11 amino acids. Per the germline V gene, CDR1 is MNHEY and CDR2 is SVGEGT. Trimming cost V 4 bases and J 10 bases, with 10 bases left between them. Here the CDR3 reads CASSSSYYYTF. The CDR3 nucleotides are TGTGCCAGCAGTTCCTCCTATTACTACACCTTC.